This paragraph covers one TCR beta chain sequence. This CDR3 contains 17 residues. V dropped 5 bases and J dropped 0; count of bases not matched to a gene: 9. The germline gives CDR1 DFQATT, CDR2 SNEGSKA (reference sequence). TCRdb recomputed calls from the 5' RACE reads with MiXCR, one row per CDR3 protein. The sample holds about 470,000 distinct CDR3 sequences; approximately 25% are singletons and the top ten take roughly 2.8%. The sample originates from a study of identical twins. This sample also appeared in a second study, on T cells expressing NK-cell markers. Per that paper: Repertoires of TCR beta were obtained from T cells sorted as CD3+CD56+NKG2C+, CD3+CD56+NKG2C- and CD3+CD56-NKG2C+. Eight donors were sequenced, seven testing HCMV-seropositive and one testing seronegative.

The sample consisted of CD4+ T cells sorted from blood. This sequence originates from a woman aged 18-29 years in good health. The genes are TRBV20-1 and TRBJ2-7, with TRBD2 identical over 14 bases. CDR3 amino acids: CSASGTSGRLSSYEQYF. The CDR3 DNA reads as TGCAGTGCTTCCGGGACTAGCGGGAGACTGAGCTCCTACGAGCAGTACTTC.